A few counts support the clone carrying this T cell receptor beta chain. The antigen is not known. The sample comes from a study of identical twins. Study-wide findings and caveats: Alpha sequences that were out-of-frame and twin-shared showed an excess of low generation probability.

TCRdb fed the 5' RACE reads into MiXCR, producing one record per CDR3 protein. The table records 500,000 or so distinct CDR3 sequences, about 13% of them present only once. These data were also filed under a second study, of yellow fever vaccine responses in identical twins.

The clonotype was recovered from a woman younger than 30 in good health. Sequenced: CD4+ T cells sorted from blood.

The CDR3: CSVNPGGQYEQYF. Here the CDR3 DNA reads TGCAGCGTCAACCCAGGGGGCCAGTACGAGCAGTACTTC. J is TRBJ2-7 and V is TRBV29-1; 8 nucleotides align to TRBD1. The J segment lost 4 bases and the V segment lost 6 bases, leaving 8 bases of the junction unmatched. The CDR3 extends over 13 amino acids. Germline V gene data show CDR1 as SQVTM and CDR2 as ANQGSEA.